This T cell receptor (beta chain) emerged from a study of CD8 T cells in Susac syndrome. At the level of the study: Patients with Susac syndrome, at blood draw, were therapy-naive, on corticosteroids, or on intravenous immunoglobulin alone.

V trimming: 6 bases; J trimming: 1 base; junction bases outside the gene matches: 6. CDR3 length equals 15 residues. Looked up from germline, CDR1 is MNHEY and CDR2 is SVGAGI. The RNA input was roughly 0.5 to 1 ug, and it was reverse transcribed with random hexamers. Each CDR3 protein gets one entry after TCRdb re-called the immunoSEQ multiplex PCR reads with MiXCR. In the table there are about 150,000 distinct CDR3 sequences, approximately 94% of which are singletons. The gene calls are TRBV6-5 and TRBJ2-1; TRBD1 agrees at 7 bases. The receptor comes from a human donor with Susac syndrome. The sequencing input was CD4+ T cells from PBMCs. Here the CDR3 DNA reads TGTGCCAGCAGCAGGACAGGCATATCCTACAATGAGCAGTTCTTC. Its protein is CASSRTGISYNEQFF.